What follows describes a single T cell receptor (beta chain). Its target is not known. At one of its ends the junction is not consistent with the germline gene, which may arise from a read error. The sample is drawn from a study of tumor-infiltrating lymphocytes in primary liver carcinoma. Overall study results and limits: Among the pair types, tumor region pairs showed more overlap than tumor-adjacent and tumor-blood pairs. The study found a significantly higher top-250-clone fraction in tumors than in blood (p = 0.039).

Germline V lookup: CDR1 SGHAT, CDR2 FQNNGV. The CDR3 totals 13 residues. Co-extracting RNA and DNA was done with 20-30 mg of unsorted bulk tissue as input. A primer in the constant region served to generate TCR beta cDNA from 450 to 600 ng of total RNA. It was through three nested multiplex PCR rounds of slightly modified ARM-PCR that TCR beta libraries arose. The opening two PCR rounds, around 10 cycles each, paired TRBV1-TRBV30 forward primers with a C-beta reverse primer. TCRdb re-called the multiplex PCR reads with MiXCR, one entry per CDR3 protein. The sample lists fewer than 150,000 distinct CDR3 sequences; about 68% were seen once.

Material: liver tumor tissue from sampling region 1. The sample's subset: tumor region T1, superior pole. This receptor was obtained from a woman aged 55-70 years with primary liver carcinoma and hepatitis B virus infection. The chain has TRBV11-2 and TRBJ2-7; unclear D gene. CDR3 in amino acids: CASSLDGYYEHYF. The CDR3 region has the DNA TGTGCCAGCAGCTTAGACGGCTACTACGAGCACTACTTC.